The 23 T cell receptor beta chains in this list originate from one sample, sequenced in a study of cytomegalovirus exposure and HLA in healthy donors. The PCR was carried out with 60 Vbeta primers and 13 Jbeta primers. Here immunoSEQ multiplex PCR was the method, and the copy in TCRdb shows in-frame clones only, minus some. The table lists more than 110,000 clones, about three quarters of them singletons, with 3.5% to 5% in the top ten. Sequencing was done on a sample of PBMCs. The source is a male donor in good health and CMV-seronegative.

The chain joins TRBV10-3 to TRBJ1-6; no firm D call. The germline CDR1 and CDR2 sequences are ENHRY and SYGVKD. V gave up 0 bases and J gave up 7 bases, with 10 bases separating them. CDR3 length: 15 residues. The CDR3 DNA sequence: TGTGCCATCAGTGAGTCGTCACAGTCGAATTCACCCCTCCACTTT. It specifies CAISESSQSNSPLHF.

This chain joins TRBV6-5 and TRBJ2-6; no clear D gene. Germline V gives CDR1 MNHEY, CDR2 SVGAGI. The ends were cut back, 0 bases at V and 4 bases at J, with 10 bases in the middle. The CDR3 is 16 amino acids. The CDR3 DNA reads TGTGCCAGCAGTTACTCGTCCCGGTCAGGGGCCAACGTCCTGACTTTC. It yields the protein CASSYSSRSGANVLTF.

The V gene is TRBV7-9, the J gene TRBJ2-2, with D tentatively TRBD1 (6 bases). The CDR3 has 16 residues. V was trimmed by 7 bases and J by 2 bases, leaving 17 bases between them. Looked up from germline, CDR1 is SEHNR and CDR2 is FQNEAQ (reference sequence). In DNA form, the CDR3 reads TGTGCCAGCAACGGACTCGGACAGCCTAACACCGGGGAGCTGTTTTTT. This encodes CASNGLGQPNTGELFF.

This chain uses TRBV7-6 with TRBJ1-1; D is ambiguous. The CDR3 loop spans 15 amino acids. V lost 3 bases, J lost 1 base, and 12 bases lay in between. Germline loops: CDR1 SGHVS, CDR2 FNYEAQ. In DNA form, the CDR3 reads TGTGCCAGCAGCTTGGAGGCTGTCGGGAACACTGAAGCTTTCTTT. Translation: CASSLEAVGNTEAFF. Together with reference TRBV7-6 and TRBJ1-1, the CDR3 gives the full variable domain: GAGVSQSPRYKVTKRGQDVALRCDPISGHVSLYWYRQALGQGPEFLTYFNYEAQQDKSGLPNDRFSAERPEGSISTLTIQRTEQRDSAMYRCASSLEAVGNTEAFFGQGTRLTVV.

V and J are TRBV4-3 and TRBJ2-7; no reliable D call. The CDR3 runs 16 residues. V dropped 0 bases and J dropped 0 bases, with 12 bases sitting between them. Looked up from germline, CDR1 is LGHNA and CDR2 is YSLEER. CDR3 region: CASSQDLPSSSYEQYF. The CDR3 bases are TGCGCCAGCAGCCAAGATCTGCCGTCGAGCTCCTACGAGCAGTACTTC.

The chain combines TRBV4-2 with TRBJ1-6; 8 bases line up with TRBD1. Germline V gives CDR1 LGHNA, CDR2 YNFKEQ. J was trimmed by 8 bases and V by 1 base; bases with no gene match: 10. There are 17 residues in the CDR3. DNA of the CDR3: TGTGCCAGCAGCCAAGCCCAGACAGGGGCGGCAGATTCACCCCTCCACTTT. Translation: CASSQAQTGAADSPLHF.

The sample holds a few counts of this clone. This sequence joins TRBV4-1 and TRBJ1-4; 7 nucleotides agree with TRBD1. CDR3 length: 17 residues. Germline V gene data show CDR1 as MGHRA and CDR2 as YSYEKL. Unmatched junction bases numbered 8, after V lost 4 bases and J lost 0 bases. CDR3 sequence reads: CASSRRRDRSTNEKLFF. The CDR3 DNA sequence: TGCGCCAGCAGCCGTAGGCGGGACAGATCAACTAATGAAAAACTGTTTTTT.

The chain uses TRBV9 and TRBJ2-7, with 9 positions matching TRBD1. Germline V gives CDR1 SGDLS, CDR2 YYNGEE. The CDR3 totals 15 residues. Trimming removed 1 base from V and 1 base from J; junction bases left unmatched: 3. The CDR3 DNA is TGTGCCAGCAGCGTACAGGGGACAGGGTCCTACGAGCAGTACTTC. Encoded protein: CASSVQGTGSYEQYF.

The CDR3 DNA reads as TGTGCCAGCAGTCTCCGGACAGGGCGGACTGAAGCTTTCTTT. This sequence encodes CASSLRTGRTEAFF. The chain has TRBV6-5 and TRBJ1-1; 8 bases are shared with TRBD1. The trim removed 5 bases at V and 5 bases at J, leaving 7 bases unmatched. Germline V gives CDR1 MNHEY, CDR2 SVGAGI. There are 14 residues in the CDR3.

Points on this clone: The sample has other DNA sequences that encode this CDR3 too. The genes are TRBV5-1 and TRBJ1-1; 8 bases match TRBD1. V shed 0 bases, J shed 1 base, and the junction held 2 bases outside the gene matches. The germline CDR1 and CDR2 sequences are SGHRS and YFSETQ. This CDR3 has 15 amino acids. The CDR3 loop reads CASSLAGQENTEAFF. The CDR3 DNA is TGCGCCAGCAGCTTGGCGGGACAGGAGAACACTGAAGCTTTCTTT.

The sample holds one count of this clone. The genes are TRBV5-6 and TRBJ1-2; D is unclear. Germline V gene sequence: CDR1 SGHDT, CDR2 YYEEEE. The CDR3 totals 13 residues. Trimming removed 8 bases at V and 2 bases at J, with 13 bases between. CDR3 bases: TGTGCCAGTGTGAACTATTTGAACTATGGCTACACCTTC. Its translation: CASVNYLNYGYTF.

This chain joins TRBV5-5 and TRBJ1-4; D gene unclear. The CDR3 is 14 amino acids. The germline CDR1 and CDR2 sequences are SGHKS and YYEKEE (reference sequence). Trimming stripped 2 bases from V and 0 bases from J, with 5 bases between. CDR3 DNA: TGTGCCAGCAGCTTTGAGACAACTAATGAAAAACTGTTTTTT. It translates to CASSFETTNEKLFF.

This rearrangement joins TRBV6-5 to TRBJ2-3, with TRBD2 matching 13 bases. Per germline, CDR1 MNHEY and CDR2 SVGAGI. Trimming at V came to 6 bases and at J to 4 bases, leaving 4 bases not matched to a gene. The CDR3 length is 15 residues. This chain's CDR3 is CASRRLAGGADTQYF. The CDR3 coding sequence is TGTGCCAGCAGAAGACTAGCGGGGGGTGCAGATACGCAGTATTTT.

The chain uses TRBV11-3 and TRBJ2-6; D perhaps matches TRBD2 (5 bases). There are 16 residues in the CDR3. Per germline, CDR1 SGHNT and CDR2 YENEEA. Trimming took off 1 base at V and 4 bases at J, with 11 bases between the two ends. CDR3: CASSLGEGGGANVLTF. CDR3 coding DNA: TGTGCCAGCAGCTTAGGCGAGGGCGGCGGGGCCAACGTCCTGACTTTC.

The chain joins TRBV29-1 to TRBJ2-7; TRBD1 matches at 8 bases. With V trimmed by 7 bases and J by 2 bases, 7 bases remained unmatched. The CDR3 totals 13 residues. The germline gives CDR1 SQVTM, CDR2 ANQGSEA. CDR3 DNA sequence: TGCAGCGCTGGGGGACAGGCAACCTACGAGCAGTACTTC. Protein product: CSAGGQATYEQYF.

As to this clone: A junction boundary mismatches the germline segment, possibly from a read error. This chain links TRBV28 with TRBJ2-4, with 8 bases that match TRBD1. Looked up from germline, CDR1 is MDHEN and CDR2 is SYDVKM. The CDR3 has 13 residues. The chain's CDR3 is CASSLTGGNSQYF. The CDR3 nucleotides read TGTGCCAGCAGTTTAACAGGGGGAAACAGTCAGTACTTC.

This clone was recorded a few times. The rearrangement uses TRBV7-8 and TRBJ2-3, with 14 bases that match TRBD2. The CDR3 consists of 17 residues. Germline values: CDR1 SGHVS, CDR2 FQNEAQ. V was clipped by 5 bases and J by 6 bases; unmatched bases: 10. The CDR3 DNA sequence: TGTGCCAGCAGCCCTCTCGGGACTAGCGGGAGCGCGGATACGCAGTATTTT. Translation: CASSPLGTSGSADTQYF.

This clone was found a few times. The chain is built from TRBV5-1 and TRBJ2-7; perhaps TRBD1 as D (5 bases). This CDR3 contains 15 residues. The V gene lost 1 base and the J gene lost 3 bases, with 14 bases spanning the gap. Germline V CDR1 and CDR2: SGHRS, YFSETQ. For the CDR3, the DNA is TGCGCCAGCAGCTTGTTGGCAGGGCAGAGCTACGAGCAGTACTTC. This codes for CASSLLAGQSYEQYF.

CDR3 sequence reads: CASSPRTGYNEQFF. The CDR3 DNA is TGTGCCAGCAGCCCTCGGACAGGGTACAATGAGCAGTTCTTC. The chain employs TRBV4-2 and TRBJ2-1; 8 bases align to TRBD1. This CDR3 contains 14 residues. CDR1 and CDR2 (germline): LGHNA, YNFKEQ. V shed 4 bases and J 4 bases; nucleotides not matched to a gene: 3.

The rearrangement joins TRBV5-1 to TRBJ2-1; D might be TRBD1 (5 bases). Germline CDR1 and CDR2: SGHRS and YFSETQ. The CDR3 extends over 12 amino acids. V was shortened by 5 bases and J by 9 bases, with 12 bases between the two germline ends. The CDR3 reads CASRPGFGEQFF. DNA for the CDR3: TGCGCCAGCAGGCCAGGGTTTGGTGAGCAGTTCTTC. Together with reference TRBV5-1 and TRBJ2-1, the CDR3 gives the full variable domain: KAGVTQTPRYLIKTRGQQVTLSCSPISGHRSVSWYQQTPGQGLQFLFEYFSETQRNKGNFPGRFSGRQFSNSRSEMNVSTLELGDSALYLCASRPGFGEQFFGPGTRLTVL.

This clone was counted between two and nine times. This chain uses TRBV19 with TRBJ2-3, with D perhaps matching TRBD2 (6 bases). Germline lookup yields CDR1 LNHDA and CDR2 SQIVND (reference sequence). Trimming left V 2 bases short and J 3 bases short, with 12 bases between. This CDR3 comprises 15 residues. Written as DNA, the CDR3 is TGTGCCAGTAGTATAAGCTGGAGGGTGACAGATACGCAGTATTTT. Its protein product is CASSISWRVTDTQYF.

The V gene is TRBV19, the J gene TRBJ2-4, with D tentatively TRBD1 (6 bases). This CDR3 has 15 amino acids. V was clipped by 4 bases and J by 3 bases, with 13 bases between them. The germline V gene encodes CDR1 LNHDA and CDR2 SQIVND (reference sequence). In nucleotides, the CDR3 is TGTGCCAGTAGTAGAGGACAGCAGTACAAAAACATTCAGTACTTC. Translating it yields CASSRGQQYKNIQYF.

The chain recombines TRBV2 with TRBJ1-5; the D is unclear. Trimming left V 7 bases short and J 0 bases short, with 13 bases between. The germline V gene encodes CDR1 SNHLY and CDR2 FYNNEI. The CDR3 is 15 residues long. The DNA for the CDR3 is TGTGCCAGCAATCGGGATATTATTAGCAATCAGCCCCAGCATTTT. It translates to CASNRDIISNQPQHF.